The sequence of this T cell receptor (beta chain) was determined in a study of beta chain features in type 1 diabetes. All of the isolated RNA was reverse transcribed, so expressed TCRB transcripts were sequenced. Libraries were prepared by immunoSEQ multiplex PCR; TCRdb keeps only in-frame clonotypes and omits some of them. The table shows almost 350,000 clones, with approximately 8% occurring only once. Deletions cut 4 bases from V and 2 bases from J, with 11 bases between. Germline CDR1 reads SQVTM; CDR2 reads ANQGSEA. This CDR3 spans 13 amino acids. This chain uses TRBV29-1 with TRBJ2-5, with D unclear. The receptor comes from a young woman in good health. The specimen sequenced was central memory CD4+ T cells from blood. CDR3 in amino acids: CSVGTQIQETQYF. The CDR3 DNA follows: TGCAGCGTTGGGACCCAAATTCAAGAGACCCAGTACTTC.